The entry that follows covers one TCR beta chain sequence. The antigen is undetermined. Using RNA transcripts as the source, TCR beta CDR3 regions were amplified. When the TCR CDR3 underwent first-round RT-PCR, the HTBI primer set was used. Each CDR3 protein gets one entry after TCRdb re-called the multiplex PCR reads with MiXCR. The sample has under 550,000 distinct CDR3 sequences, about 20% seen once; the top ten hold 45% to 50%. CDR3 length: 11 amino acids. From germline, CDR1 is ENHRY and CDR2 SYGVKD. Trimming cost V 8 bases and J 2 bases, with 5 bases left between them. These data are taken from a study of T cells in Graves' hyperthyroidism and ophthalmopathy. General study findings and limits: Most thyroid clonotypes with frequency above 0.001 were detected in blood.

The sequenced sample was blood. The chain uses TRBV10-3 and TRBJ2-3, with no clear D. This sequence was found in a man aged 35 to 55 with Graves' ophthalmopathy. The CDR3 bases are TGTGCCATCTTAGTCACAGATACGCAGTATTTT. It specifies CAILVTDTQYF.